The T cell receptor beta chain under discussion was sequenced for a study of shared clonotypes between healthy human individuals. On this clone: This may come from a read error, since a much larger clone is one base off.

V gave up 6 bases and J gave up 6 bases, with 20 bases separating them. Germline CDR1 reads LNHNV; CDR2 reads YYDKDF (reference sequence). This CDR3 contains 15 residues. At a deep level, the assay was run. Method: immunoSEQ multiplex PCR; TCRdb's copy keeps in-frame clones and lacks some. The sample contains about half a million clones, more than 65% of which appear only once. What was sequenced was PBMCs. This TCR derives from a woman aged 40 to 49 in good health. Some clones in this sample may be carry-over from other donors' samples. V is TRBV15 and J is TRBJ1-2; tentative D call: TRBD1 (6 bases). CDR3 in amino acids: CATSEHHREMDGYTF. In nucleotides, the CDR3 is TGTGCCACCAGTGAACACCACAGGGAAATGGATGGCTACACCTTC.